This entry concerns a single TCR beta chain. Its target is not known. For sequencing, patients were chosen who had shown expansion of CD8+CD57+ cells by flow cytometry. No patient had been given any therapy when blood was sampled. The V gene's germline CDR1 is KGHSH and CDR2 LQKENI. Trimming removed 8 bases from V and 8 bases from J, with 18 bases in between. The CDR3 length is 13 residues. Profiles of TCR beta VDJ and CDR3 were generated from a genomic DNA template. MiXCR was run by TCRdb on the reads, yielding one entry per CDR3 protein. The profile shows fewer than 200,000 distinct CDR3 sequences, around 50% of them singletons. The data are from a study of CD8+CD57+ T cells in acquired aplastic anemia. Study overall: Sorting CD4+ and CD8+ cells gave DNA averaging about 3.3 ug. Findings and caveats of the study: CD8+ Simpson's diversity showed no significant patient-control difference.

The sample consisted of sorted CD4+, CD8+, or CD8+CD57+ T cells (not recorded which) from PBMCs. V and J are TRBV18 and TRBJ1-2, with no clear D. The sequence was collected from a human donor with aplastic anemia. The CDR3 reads CASAPQEVGGYTF. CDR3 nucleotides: TGTGCCAGCGCGCCCCAGGAAGTAGGGGGCTACACCTTC.